Presented here are 9 T cell receptor beta chains from one specimen sequenced in a study of regulatory T cells in long-lasting Graves disease. Time point here: newly diagnosed GD, antithyroid drugs for less than 3 months. Extracted RNA from PBMCs served as the source of the TCR library. Building the TCR beta libraries relied on iRepertoire HTBI primers, and CDR3 regions underwent Arm-PCR. From the multiplex PCR reads, TCRdb called clonotypes with MiXCR, one entry per CDR3 protein. The sample lists a few hundred thousand distinct CDR3 sequences; 13% were seen once. In addition, the sample was reused for a study of T cells in Graves' hyperthyroidism and ophthalmopathy.

The material sequenced was peripheral blood mononuclear cells (PBMCs), taken at new diagnosis, from a patient treated with antithyroid drugs. These receptors all come from a man aged 30 to 39 with Graves disease.

This clonotype was counted a few times. The chain employs TRBV20-1 and TRBJ2-3, with unresolved D. V was shortened by 0 bases and J by 2 bases, with 6 bases between the two germline ends. The CDR3 consists of 13 residues. CDR1 is DFQATT, CDR2 SNEGSKA, per germline (reference sequence). The CDR3 loop reads CSARDPPTDTQYF. Here the CDR3 DNA reads TGCAGTGCTAGAGATCCCCCCACAGATACGCAGTATTTT.

This clonotype has only a few counts. The rearrangement links TRBV10-3 to TRBJ1-1, with D hard to call. The CDR3 extends over 12 amino acids. CDR1 and CDR2 (germline): ENHRY, SYGVKD. Between the trimmed V and J ends, which lost 4 bases and 2 bases, there was a span of 5 bases. The chain's CDR3 is CAISAANTEAFF. Written as DNA, the CDR3 is TGTGCCATCAGTGCCGCCAACACTGAAGCTTTCTTT.

The chain combines TRBV18 with TRBJ1-4; unclear D gene. The CDR3 is made up of 14 amino acids. V was shortened by 2 bases and J by 4 bases, with 8 bases between the two germline ends. Germline V gene sequence: CDR1 KGHSH, CDR2 LQKENI. CDR3 sequence: CASSPSRDNEKLFF. CDR3 bases: TGTGCCAGCTCACCATCGAGAGATAATGAAAAACTGTTTTTT.

This clonotype was observed a few times. The rearrangement links TRBV5-5 to TRBJ2-6; D unclear. V lost 6 bases and J 4 bases, leaving 14 bases between the germline ends. CDR3 length equals 15 residues. Germline CDR1 and CDR2: SGHKS and YYEKEE (reference sequence). For the CDR3, the DNA is TGTGCCAGCAACCAAATACGGCAAGGGGCCAACGTCCTGACTTTC. It translates to CASNQIRQGANVLTF. The full variable domain, in which reference TRBV5-5 and TRBJ2-6 provide the parts outside the CDR3, is DAGVTQSPTHLIKTRGQQVTLRCSPISGHKSVSWYQQVLGQGPQFIFQYYEKEERGRGNFPDRFSARQFPNYSSELNVNALLLGDSALYLCASNQIRQGANVLTFGAGSRLTVL.

This clonotype was picked up many times. The chain carries TRBV6-1 and TRBJ2-1; TRBD1 agrees at 11 bases. The germline gives CDR1 MNHNS, CDR2 SASEGT. The V segment lost 5 bases and the J segment 9 bases; nucleotides outside the gene matches: 9. CDR3 size: 15 residues. Here the CDR3 DNA reads TGTGCCAGCAGTCTCCGGGACAGGGGGTTAGGTGAGCAGTTCTTC. Its protein is CASSLRDRGLGEQFF.

Only a few counts were recorded for this clonotype. The J gene is TRBJ2-1, the V gene TRBV7-9, with TRBD2 as a possible D gene (6 bases). Germline CDR1 is SEHNR and CDR2 is FQNEAQ (reference sequence). This CDR3 comprises 15 residues. The ends were cut back, 1 base at V and 8 bases at J, with 15 bases in the middle. CDR3 loop: CASSLVQAGGHEQFF. In DNA, the CDR3 is TGTGCCAGCAGCTTAGTACAGGCCGGGGGACATGAGCAGTTCTTC.

This clonotype appeared a few times. Since a much larger clone is just one base distant, this may be a read error. Without the conserved terminal phenylalanine or tryptophan, this CDR3 likely stems from a read error. The V and J genes are TRBV11-3 and TRBJ2-2; no clear D. V lost 1 base, J lost 6 bases, and 3 bases lay in between. Germline V gives CDR1 SGHNT, CDR2 YENEEA. The CDR3 sequence is 12 residues long. The DNA for the CDR3 is TGTGCCAGCAGCTTAGGGCCCGGGGAGCTGTTTCTT. Its translation is CASSLGPGELFL.

The J gene is TRBJ2-1, the V gene TRBV20-1; possibly TRBD1 or TRBD2 for D (5 bases each). CDR1 is DFQATT, CDR2 SNEGSKA, per germline (reference sequence). V lost 3 bases and J 0 bases, leaving 12 bases between the germline ends. The length of the CDR3 is 15 residues. In DNA form, the CDR3 reads TGCAGTGCTAGGGGACCCGGCAGCTCCTACAATGAGCAGTTCTTC. Its protein is CSARGPGSSYNEQFF.

In this sample, this clonotype turned up many times. The V gene is TRBV10-1, the J gene TRBJ1-5; D remains unclear. Looked up from germline, CDR1 is WNHNN and CDR2 is SYGVQD (reference sequence). There are 13 residues in the CDR3. V dropped 2 bases and J dropped 0 bases, with 2 bases sitting between them. The chain's CDR3 is CASSENSNQPQHF. Written as DNA, the CDR3 is TGCGCCAGCAGTGAGAATAGCAATCAGCCCCAGCATTTT.